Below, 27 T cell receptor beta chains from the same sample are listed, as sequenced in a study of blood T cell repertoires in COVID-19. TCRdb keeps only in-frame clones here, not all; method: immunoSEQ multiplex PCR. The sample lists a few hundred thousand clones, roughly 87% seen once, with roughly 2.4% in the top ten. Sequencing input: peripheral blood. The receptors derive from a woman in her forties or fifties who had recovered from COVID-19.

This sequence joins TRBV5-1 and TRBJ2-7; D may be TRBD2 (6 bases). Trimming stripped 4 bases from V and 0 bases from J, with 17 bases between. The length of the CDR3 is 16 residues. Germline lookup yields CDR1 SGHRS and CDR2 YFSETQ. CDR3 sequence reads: CASSLEGPGISYEQYF. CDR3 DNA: TGCGCCAGCAGCCTGGAGGGTCCGGGAATCTCCTACGAGCAGTACTTC.

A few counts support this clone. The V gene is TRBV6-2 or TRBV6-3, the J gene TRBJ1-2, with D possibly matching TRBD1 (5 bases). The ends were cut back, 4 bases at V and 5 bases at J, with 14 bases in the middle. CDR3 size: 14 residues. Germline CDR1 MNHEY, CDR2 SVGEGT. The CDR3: CASSSVFGGYGYTF. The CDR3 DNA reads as TGTGCCAGCAGTTCAGTCTTCGGGGGGTATGGCTACACCTTC.

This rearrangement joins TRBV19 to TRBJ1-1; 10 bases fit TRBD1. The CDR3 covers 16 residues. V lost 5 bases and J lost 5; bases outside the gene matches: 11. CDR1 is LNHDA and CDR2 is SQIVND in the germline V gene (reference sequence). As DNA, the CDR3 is TGTGCCAGTAGTCCCCGACAGGGGGCGCGGGAGACTGAAGCTTTCTTT. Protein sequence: CASSPRQGARETEAFF.

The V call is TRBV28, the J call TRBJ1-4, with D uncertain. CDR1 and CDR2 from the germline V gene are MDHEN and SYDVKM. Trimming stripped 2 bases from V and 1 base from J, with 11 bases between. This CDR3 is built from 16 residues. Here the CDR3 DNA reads TGTGCCAGCAGTTTAACCCCCGGGGAAACTAATGAAAAACTGTTTTTT. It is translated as CASSLTPGETNEKLFF.

CDR3 nucleotides: TGTGCCAGCAGTTCGGGACTAGCGGCCCAAAGCTCCTACGAGCAGTACTTC. Its protein is CASSSGLAAQSSYEQYF. J is TRBJ2-7 and V is TRBV27; 11 nucleotides line up with TRBD2. CDR1 is MNHEY and CDR2 is SMNVEV in the germline V gene (reference sequence). Trimming took 4 bases from V and 0 from J; bases not matched to a gene: 8. This CDR3 is built from 17 residues.

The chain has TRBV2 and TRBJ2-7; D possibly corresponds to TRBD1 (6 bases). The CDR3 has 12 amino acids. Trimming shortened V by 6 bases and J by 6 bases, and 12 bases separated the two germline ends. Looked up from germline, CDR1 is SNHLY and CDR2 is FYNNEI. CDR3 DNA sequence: TGTGCCAGCAGGAAACAGGGTGGCGAGCAGTACTTC. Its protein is CASRKQGGEQYF.

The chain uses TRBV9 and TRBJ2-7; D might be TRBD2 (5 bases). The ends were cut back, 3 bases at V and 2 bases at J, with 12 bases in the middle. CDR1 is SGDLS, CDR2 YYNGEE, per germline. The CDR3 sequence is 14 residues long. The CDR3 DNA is TGTGCCAGCAGCGAGATAGGGAGACCCTACGAGCAGTACTTC. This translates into CASSEIGRPYEQYF.

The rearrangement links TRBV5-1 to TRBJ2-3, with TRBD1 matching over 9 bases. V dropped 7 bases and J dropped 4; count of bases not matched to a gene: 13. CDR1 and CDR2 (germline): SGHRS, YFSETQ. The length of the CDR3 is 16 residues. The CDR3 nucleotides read TGCGCCAGCCGGACAGGGGACATGTCTTGGGCAGATACGCAGTATTTT. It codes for CASRTGDMSWADTQYF.

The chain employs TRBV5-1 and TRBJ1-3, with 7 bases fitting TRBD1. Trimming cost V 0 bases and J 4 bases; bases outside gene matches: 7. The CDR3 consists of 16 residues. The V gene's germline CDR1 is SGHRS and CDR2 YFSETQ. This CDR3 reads CASSLGDRAVGNTIYF. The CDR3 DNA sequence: TGCGCCAGCAGCTTGGGAGACAGGGCGGTCGGAAACACCATATATTTT.

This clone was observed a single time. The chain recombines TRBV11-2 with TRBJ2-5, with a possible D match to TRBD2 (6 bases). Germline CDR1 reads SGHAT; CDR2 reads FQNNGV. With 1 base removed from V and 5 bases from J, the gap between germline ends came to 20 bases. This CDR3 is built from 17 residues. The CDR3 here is CASSLGRGYSRRETQYF. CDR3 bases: TGTGCCAGCAGCTTAGGGCGGGGATACTCTAGGAGGGAGACCCAGTACTTC.

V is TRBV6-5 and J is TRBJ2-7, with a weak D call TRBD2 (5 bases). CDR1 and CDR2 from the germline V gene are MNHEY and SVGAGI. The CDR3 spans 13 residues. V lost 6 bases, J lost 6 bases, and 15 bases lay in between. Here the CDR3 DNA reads TGTGCCAGCAGCCCCCCCGGGAATCTCGAGCAGTACTTC. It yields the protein CASSPPGNLEQYF.

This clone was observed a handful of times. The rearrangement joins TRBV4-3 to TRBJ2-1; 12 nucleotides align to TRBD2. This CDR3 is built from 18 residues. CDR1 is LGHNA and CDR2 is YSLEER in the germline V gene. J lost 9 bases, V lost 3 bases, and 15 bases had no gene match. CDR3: CASSQAGLAGWGAGEQFF. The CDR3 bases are TGCGCCAGCAGCCAGGCCGGACTAGCGGGGTGGGGTGCGGGTGAGCAGTTCTTC.

CDR3 region: CASSNHRVSYEQYF. The CDR3 DNA reads as TGTGCCAGCAGCAATCACAGGGTGTCCTACGAGCAGTACTTC. The gene calls are TRBV7-2 and TRBJ2-7; a possible D gene is TRBD1 (6 bases). The V and J ends lost 5 bases and 1 base respectively, with 12 bases between them. The germline CDR1 and CDR2 sequences are SGHTA and FQGNSA. The CDR3 extends over 14 amino acids.

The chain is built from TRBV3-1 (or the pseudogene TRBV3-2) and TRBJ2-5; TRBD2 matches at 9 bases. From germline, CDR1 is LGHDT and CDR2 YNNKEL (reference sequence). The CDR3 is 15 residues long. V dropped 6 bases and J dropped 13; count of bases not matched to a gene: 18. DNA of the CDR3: TGTGCCAGCAGTCGTTCAGGGACTAGCAGGGCCGCGACGTACTTC. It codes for CASSRSGTSRAATYF.

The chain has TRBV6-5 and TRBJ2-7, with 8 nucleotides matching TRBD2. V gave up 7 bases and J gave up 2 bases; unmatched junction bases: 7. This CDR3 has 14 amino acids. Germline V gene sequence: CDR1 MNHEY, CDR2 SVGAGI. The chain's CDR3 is CASTPGLGTYEQYF. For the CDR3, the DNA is TGTGCCAGCACGCCGGGACTAGGGACCTACGAGCAGTACTTC.

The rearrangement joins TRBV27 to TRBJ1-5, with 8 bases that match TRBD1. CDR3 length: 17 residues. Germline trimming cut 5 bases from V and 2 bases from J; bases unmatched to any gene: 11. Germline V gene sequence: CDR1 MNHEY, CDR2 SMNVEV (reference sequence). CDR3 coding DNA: TGTGCCAGCAGTACCCTGACAGGGGCAATCCGCAATCAGCCCCAGCATTTT. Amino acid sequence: CASSTLTGAIRNQPQHF.

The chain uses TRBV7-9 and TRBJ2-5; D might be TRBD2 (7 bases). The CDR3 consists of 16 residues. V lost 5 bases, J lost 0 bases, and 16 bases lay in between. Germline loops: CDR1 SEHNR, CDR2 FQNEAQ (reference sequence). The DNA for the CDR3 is TGTGCCAGCAGCCTCGGGGGGCGGCGGTACCAAGAGACCCAGTACTTC. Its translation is CASSLGGRRYQETQYF.

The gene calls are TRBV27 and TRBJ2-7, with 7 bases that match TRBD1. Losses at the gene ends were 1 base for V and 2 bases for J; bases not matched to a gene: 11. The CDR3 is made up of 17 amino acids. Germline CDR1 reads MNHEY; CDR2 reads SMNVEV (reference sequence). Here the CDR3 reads CASSLYPPGQLPYEQYF. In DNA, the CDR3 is TGTGCCAGCAGTTTATATCCCCCGGGACAGCTTCCCTACGAGCAGTACTTC.

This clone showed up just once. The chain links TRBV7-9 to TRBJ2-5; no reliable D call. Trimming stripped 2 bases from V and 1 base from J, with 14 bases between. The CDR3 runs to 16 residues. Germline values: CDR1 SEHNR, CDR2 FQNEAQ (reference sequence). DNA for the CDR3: TGTGCCAGCAGCTTATTAGGCGGTACCAGCCAAGAGACCCAGTACTTC. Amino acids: CASSLLGGTSQETQYF. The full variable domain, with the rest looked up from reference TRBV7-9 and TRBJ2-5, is DTGVSQNPRHKITKRGQNVTFRCDPISEHNRLYWYRQTLGQGPEFLTYFQNEAQLEKSRLLSDRFSAERPKGSFSTLEIQRTEQGDSAMYLCASSLLGGTSQETQYFGPGTRLLVL.

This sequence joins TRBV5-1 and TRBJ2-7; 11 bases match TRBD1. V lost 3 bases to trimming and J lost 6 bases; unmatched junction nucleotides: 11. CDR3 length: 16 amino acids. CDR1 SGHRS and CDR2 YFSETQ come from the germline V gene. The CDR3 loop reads CASSSTPGTGGLEQYF. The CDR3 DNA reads TGCGCCAGCAGCTCCACCCCCGGGACAGGGGGTCTCGAGCAGTACTTC.

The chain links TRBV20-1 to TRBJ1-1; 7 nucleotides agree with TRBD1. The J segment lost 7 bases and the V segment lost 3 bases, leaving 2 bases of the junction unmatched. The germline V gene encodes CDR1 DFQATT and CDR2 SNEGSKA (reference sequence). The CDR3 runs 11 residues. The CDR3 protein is CSASDRVEAFF. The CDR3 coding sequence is TGCAGTGCTAGCGACAGGGTTGAAGCTTTCTTT.

The CDR3 region is CASSLTGVSIYGYTF. In DNA, the CDR3 is TGTGCCAGCAGCTTAACGGGGGTTTCGATCTATGGCTACACCTTC. This sequence joins TRBV11-2 and TRBJ1-2; perhaps TRBD1 as D (5 bases). Per the germline V gene, CDR1 is SGHAT and CDR2 is FQNNGV. Deletions cut 2 bases from V and 4 bases from J, with 14 bases between. The CDR3 extends over 15 amino acids.

DNA for the CDR3: TGTGCCAGCAGTTTGGCATTTTACGAGCAGTACTTC. The encoded protein is CASSLAFYEQYF. The chain couples TRBV12-3 or TRBV12-4 to TRBJ2-7; D gene unclear. V lost 3 bases to trimming and J lost 4 bases, with 7 bases between them. The CDR3 extends over 12 amino acids.

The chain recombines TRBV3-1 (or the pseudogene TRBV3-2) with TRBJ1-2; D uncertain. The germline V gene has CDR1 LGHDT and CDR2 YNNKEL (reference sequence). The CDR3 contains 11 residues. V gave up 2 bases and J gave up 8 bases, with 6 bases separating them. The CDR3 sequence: CASSQREGYTF. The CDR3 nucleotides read TGTGCCAGCAGCCAAAGAGAGGGCTACACCTTC.

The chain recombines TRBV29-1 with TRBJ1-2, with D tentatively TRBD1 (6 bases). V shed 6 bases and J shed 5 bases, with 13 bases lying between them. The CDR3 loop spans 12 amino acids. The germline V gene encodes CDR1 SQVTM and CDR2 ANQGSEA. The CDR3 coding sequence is TGCAGCGTCACACAGGGATCTTATGGCTACACCTTC. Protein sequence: CSVTQGSYGYTF.

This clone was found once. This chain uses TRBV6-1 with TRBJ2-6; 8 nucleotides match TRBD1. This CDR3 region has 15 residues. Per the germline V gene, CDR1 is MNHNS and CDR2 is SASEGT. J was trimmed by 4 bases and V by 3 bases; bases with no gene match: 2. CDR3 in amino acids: CASSDRGPGANVLTF. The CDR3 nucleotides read TGTGCCAGCAGTGACAGGGGGCCCGGGGCCAACGTCCTGACTTTC.

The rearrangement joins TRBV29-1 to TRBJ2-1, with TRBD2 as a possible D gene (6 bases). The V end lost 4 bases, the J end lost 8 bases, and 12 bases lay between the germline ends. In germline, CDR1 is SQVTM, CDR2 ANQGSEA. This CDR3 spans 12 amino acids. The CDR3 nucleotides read TGCAGCGTTGTTGGGACTCGAGATGAGCAGTTCTTC. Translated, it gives CSVVGTRDEQFF.